This record concerns one T cell receptor (beta chain) sequence. The source of the sample is a study of blood T cell repertoires in COVID-19. Germline CDR1 reads MNHEY; CDR2 reads SVGAGI. The ends lost 5 bases at V and 5 bases at J; junction bases unmatched: 6. The CDR3 spans 15 residues. Enrolled through a virtual design, the participants were between about 18 and 100 years of age and came from approximately 25 US areas. Profiling relied on immunoSEQ multiplex PCR, and the TCRdb table lists in-frame clones only, not all of them. The table shows about 260,000 clones, with over 80% occurring only once. This rearrangement joins TRBV6-5 to TRBJ2-3; 11 bases are shared with TRBD2. This TCR was sampled from a woman aged 25 to 45 with acute COVID-19. The sample taken for sequencing was PBMCs or T cells enriched from blood (not recorded which). CDR3: CASSLLAGAVDTQYF. The CDR3 DNA reads as TGTGCCAGCAGTCTACTAGCGGGAGCTGTAGATACGCAGTATTTT.